This TCR beta chain was recorded in a study of PD-1 blockade in classical Hodgkin lymphoma. Study outcomes and limitations: The CD4+ diversity rise by C4D1 was clearest in complete responders. Diminished baseline TCR diversity has been reported in newly diagnosed patients relative to healthy donors. Patients were excluded if nivolumab began under 1 year after ASCT (the autologous transplant). The drivers behind the repertoire differences, possibly disease activity or prior therapy, remain undefined.

Noted time point: cycle 4 day 1 (C4D1), after 6 weeks of nivolumab. There was relapse after autologous stem cell transplantation in every patient, and there was variation in brentuximab vedotin exposure. Purified CD4+ T cells were obtained from thawed PBMCs through magnetic negative selection. Clones were read by immunoSEQ multiplex PCR, and TCRdb kept only the in-frame ones, dropping some. The data hold roughly 30,000 clones, with around 80% observed a single time. In regard to this clone: What it binds is unknown.

V lost 2 bases to trimming and J lost 6 bases; unmatched junction nucleotides: 4. The CDR3 is 13 amino acids. Germline V gene lookup returns CDR1 SGHRS and CDR2 YFSETQ. The chain couples TRBV5-1 to TRBJ1-1; TRBD1 matches at 7 bases. The sequence was collected from a human donor with classical Hodgkin lymphoma. The sequencing used CD4+ T cells from blood, collected before the fourth cycle of nivolumab. The CDR3 sequence is CASSFAGTAEAFF. The CDR3 DNA reads TGCGCCAGCAGCTTTGCAGGGACAGCTGAAGCTTTCTTT.